This TCR beta chain was recovered during a study of blood T cell repertoires in COVID-19. The CDR3 runs to 16 residues. The germline V gene encodes CDR1 MNHEY and CDR2 SMNVEV (reference sequence). V was pared by 2 bases and J by 2 bases, with 13 bases between. Authors' data handling: Counts of nucleated cells, estimated from reference gene primer amplification, were obtained. Data came from immunoSEQ multiplex PCR; TCRdb stores just in-frame clones and leaves some out. The V and J calls and clone size come from that table; D and trimming were worked out from the DNA. The sample has 300,000 to 350,000 clones; around 83% are singletons. This clone was counted only a few times.

The origin of this receptor is a man younger than 45 with active or convalescent COVID-19. Sequenced sample: peripheral blood. The rearrangement uses TRBV27 and TRBJ1-5; no reliable D call. The CDR3 region has the DNA TGTGCCAGCAGTTTAAAGGCAGCTCGGGGCAATCAGCCCCAGCATTTT. Translation gives CASSLKAARGNQPQHF.